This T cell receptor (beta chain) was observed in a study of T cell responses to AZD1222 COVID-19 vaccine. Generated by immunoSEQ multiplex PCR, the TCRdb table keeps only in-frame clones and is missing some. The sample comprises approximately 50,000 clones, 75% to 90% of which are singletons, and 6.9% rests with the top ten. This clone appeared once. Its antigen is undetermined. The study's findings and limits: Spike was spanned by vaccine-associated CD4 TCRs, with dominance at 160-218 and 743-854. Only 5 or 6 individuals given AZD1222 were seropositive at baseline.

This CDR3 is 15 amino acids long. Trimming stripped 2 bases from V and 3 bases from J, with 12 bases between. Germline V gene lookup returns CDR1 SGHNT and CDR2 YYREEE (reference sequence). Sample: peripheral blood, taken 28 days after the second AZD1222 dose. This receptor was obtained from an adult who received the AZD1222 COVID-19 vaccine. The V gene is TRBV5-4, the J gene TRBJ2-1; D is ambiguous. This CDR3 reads CASSFKRSSYNEQFF. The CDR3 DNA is TGTGCCAGCAGCTTTAAACGAAGCAGCTACAATGAGCAGTTCTTC.